The source of this T cell receptor (beta chain) is a study of blood T cell repertoires in COVID-19 (dated by TCRdb to about 2020). Looking at the study overall: Samples covering the acute and convalescent phases of COVID-19 were provided by collaborators in the United States, Italy and Spain. The dataset comprised deeply sampled blood TCRbeta repertoires from subjects exposed to, actively infected with, or recovered from COVID-19. The material from the prospective study consisted of cDNA or gDNA derived from T cells, B-cell-depleted T cells, or PBMCs. Where available, HLA class I and class II types were taken from metadata supplied by the sample provider and were not determined by assay-based typing. The repertoires were released in a freely available public database intended as a resource for research on the immune response to SARS-CoV-2. Nearly every sample came with metadata listing a de-identified subject ID, COVID-19 status, age in years and sex. The samples were drawn from two sources: the first 160 participants of the ongoing ImmuneRACE study, and approximately 1,300 subjects contributed by 6 global collaborators. Here is what the overall study found, with its caveats: Clinical and demographic metadata were provided uncurated, with the amount varying by source and participant.

V and J are trimmed by 5 bases and 0 bases, and the gene matches miss 7 bases of the junction. Reading the germline V gene (reference sequence) gives CDR1 SEHNR and CDR2 FQNEAQ. The CDR3 has 15 amino acids, counting the end cysteine and phenylalanine. Only the CDR3 DNA stays, 45 bases, in frame from base 1. A remark on this clone: This receptor's antigen is unknown. No base-level quality is on record; no much larger clone is a single base apart.

TCRbeta CDR3 regions were amplified from genomic DNA using the immunoSEQ Assay, a bias-controlled multiplex PCR. The authors processed their data as follows. Within the assay, amplification of reference gene primers was used to estimate how many nucleated cells each sample contained. Sequence reads were collapsed and filtered to measure the absolute abundance of every unique TCRbeta CDR3 rearrangement. For each sample, productive Simpson clonality was calculated as the square root of Simpson's diversity index across productive rearrangements. TCRdb holds this immuneACCESS table with in-frame rearrangements only. Some clones are missing; in checked studies, unresolved V genes explain under half, and the rest has no known cause. V and J calls and clone size come straight from that table; D and trimming were deduced from the DNA. Present in this sample are 330,000 or so clones, about 88% of which were seen just once. Of the sample, 0.95% to 1.1% falls within the top ten clones.

Participants in the prospective study were aged about 18 to 89 years, lived in over 20 United States geographic areas, and enrolled through a virtual design. In the prospective study, cohorts were assigned on the basis of participant-reported clinical history obtained from a screening survey and a study questionnaire. A participant counted as exposed if, within 2 weeks of entering the study, that participant had been in contact with someone who had a PCR-confirmed or clinician-diagnosed COVID-19 case. Mobile phlebotomists in the prospective study collected whole blood, serum and a nasopharyngeal or oropharyngeal swab from every participant. Prospective study participants could optionally give additional blood draws and questionnaires over an approximately two-month period. Blood samples from the prospective study were shipped frozen or at room temperature prior to DNA extraction.

The chain couples TRBV7-9 to TRBJ2-7; 7 central nucleotides agree with TRBD2. This TCR derives from a woman between 25 and 40 years old who had been exposed to COVID-19. The sample taken for sequencing was PBMCs or T cells enriched from blood (not recorded which). CDR3 loop: CASSPLGGPSYEQYF. The nucleotides are TGTGCCAGCAGCCCTCTGGGAGGGCCCTCCTACGAGCAGTACTTC.